The 30 T cell receptor beta chains listed next were all sequenced from one sample in a study of blood T cell repertoires in COVID-19. This table comes from immunoSEQ multiplex PCR, and its TCRdb copy is limited to in-frame clones, with some not included. In the table there are 180,000 or so clones, about 85% of which are singletons. Sequencing input: peripheral blood. These receptors were collected from a man younger than 35 with acute or convalescent COVID-19.

The rearrangement uses TRBV6-2 or TRBV6-3 and TRBJ1-5; unclear D gene. Germline CDR1 and CDR2: MNHEY and SVGEGT. V lost 0 bases and J lost 7, with 16 bases in between. The CDR3 is 16 amino acids. CDR3 in DNA: TGTGCCAGCAGTTACTCCACAGATCGGATCGTACAGCCCCAGCATTTT. Encoded protein: CASSYSTDRIVQPQHF.

This sequence joins TRBV7-9 and TRBJ2-7, with TRBD2 as a possible D gene (6 bases). Germline V lookup: CDR1 SEHNR, CDR2 FQNEAQ (reference sequence). Trimming removed 4 bases at V and 0 bases at J, with 10 bases between. The CDR3 runs 14 residues. CDR3 sequence (DNA): TGTGCCAGCAGCTCCCGGGGGAGCTCCTACGAGCAGTACTTC. Amino acid sequence: CASSSRGSSYEQYF. The full variable domain, with the rest looked up from reference TRBV7-9 and TRBJ2-7, is DTGVSQNPRHKITKRGQNVTFRCDPISEHNRLYWYRQTLGQGPEFLTYFQNEAQLEKSRLLSDRFSAERPKGSFSTLEIQRTEQGDSAMYLCASSSRGSSYEQYFGPGTRLTVT.

The V and J genes are TRBV5-6 and TRBJ1-3; no firm D call. Germline V gene sequence: CDR1 SGHDT, CDR2 YYEEEE. The CDR3 extends over 16 amino acids. Trimming removed 0 bases at V and 0 bases at J, with 10 bases between. The DNA of the CDR3 is TGTGCCAGCAGCTTGGTATGGGAGAGCTCTGGAAACACCATATATTTT. It is translated as CASSLVWESSGNTIYF.

The chain couples TRBV2 to TRBJ2-3; no clear D gene. The CDR3 runs to 13 residues. Trimming removed 3 bases at V and 4 bases at J, with 8 bases between. From germline, CDR1 is SNHLY and CDR2 FYNNEI. The CDR3 nucleotides read TGTGCCAGCAGTGAGACACCGGCAGATACGCAGTATTTT. Its translation: CASSETPADTQYF. Filled out from reference TRBV2 and TRBJ2-3, the complete variable domain reads EPEVTQTPSHQVTQMGQEVILRCVPISNHLYFYWYRQILGQKVEFLVSFYNNEISEKSEIFDDQFSVERPDGSNFTLKIRSTKLEDSAMYFCASSETPADTQYFGPGTRLTVL.

J is TRBJ1-1 and V is TRBV5-4, with D uncertain. In germline, CDR1 is SGHNT, CDR2 YYREEE (reference sequence). Between the trimmed V and J ends, which lost 2 bases and 4 bases, there was a span of 12 bases. CDR3 length equals 14 residues. CDR3 loop: CASSFGREGTEAFF. CDR3 in DNA: TGTGCCAGCAGCTTTGGGAGGGAGGGCACTGAAGCTTTCTTT.

The genes are TRBV27 and TRBJ1-1; TRBD1 matches at 8 bases. The germline CDR1 and CDR2 sequences are MNHEY and SMNVEV (reference sequence). Germline trimming cut 5 bases from V and 5 bases from J; bases unmatched to any gene: 7. The CDR3 is 14 amino acids. This CDR3 is CASSHKTGDTEAFF. The CDR3 nucleotides read TGTGCCAGCAGTCACAAGACAGGGGATACTGAAGCTTTCTTT.

The gene calls are TRBV30 and TRBJ2-1, with 11 bases that match TRBD2. Germline V gene lookup returns CDR1 GTSNPN and CDR2 SVGIG (reference sequence). CDR3 length: 14 amino acids. The ends lost 4 bases at V and 6 bases at J; junction bases unmatched: 5. The CDR3 DNA is TGTGCCTGGAAAAGACTAGCGGGGCGCAATGAGCAGTTCTTC. This gives the protein CAWKRLAGRNEQFF.

V gene TRBV11-1 combines with J gene TRBJ2-5, with 7 bases matching TRBD2. The germline V gene has CDR1 SGHAT and CDR2 FQDESV (reference sequence). V dropped 3 bases and J dropped 2; count of bases not matched to a gene: 6. CDR3 size: 15 residues. The CDR3 spells CASSLYGGLQETQYF. Here the CDR3 DNA reads TGTGCCAGCAGCTTGTACGGGGGACTACAAGAGACCCAGTACTTC.

The chain has TRBV4-1 and TRBJ2-7, with D perhaps matching TRBD1 (6 bases). The CDR3 sequence is 15 residues long. Germline CDR1 reads MGHRA; CDR2 reads YSYEKL. Trimming cost V 1 base and J 2 bases, with 12 bases left between them. CDR3 sequence: CASSQGQGIAYEQYF. The CDR3 nucleotides are TGCGCCAGCAGCCAAGGGCAGGGGATCGCCTACGAGCAGTACTTC.

The chain joins TRBV12-5 to TRBJ2-5, with TRBD1 as a possible D gene (6 bases). The CDR3 is made up of 14 amino acids. Looked up from germline, CDR1 is LGHNT and CDR2 is FRNRAP. Trimming removed 2 bases from V and 7 bases from J, with 14 bases in between. CDR3 region: CASGLSGAVLTQYF. In DNA form, the CDR3 reads TGTGCTAGTGGTTTGTCAGGGGCGGTTTTGACCCAGTACTTC.

The chain carries TRBV6-1 and TRBJ2-3; no firm D call. V dropped 0 bases and J dropped 5 bases, with 3 bases sitting between them. This CDR3 has 12 amino acids. Germline V CDR1 and CDR2: MNHNS, SASEGT. The CDR3 DNA follows: TGTGCCAGCAGTGAAGCGAGAGATACGCAGTATTTT. Translated: CASSEARDTQYF.

There are a few counts of this clone. This rearrangement joins TRBV7-3 to TRBJ2-1; weak D call: TRBD2 (6 bases). The germline CDR1 and CDR2 sequences are SGHTA and FQGTGA. The CDR3 runs 15 residues. V was cut by 3 bases and J by 7 bases, with 16 bases left in between. The CDR3 protein is CASSLGPTGVNEQFF. Here the CDR3 DNA reads TGTGCCAGCAGCTTGGGACCCACGGGGGTAAATGAGCAGTTCTTC.

This rearrangement joins TRBV28 to TRBJ1-1, with no clear D. The V end lost 1 base, the J end lost 11 bases, and 11 bases lay between the germline ends. This CDR3 spans 12 amino acids. CDR1 and CDR2 from the germline V gene are MDHEN and SYDVKM. The CDR3 here is CASSLSPSGAFF. CDR3 in DNA: TGTGCCAGCAGTTTATCCCCGAGCGGGGCTTTCTTT.

V gene TRBV11-2 combines with J gene TRBJ2-1, with a tentative D call TRBD2 (6 bases). Germline CDR1 reads SGHAT; CDR2 reads FQNNGV. CDR3 length: 13 amino acids. The V end was cut by 8 bases, the J end by 9 bases, with 17 bases between. The CDR3, as DNA: TGTGCCAGCCGAAGTCTATGGGGGGTTGAGCAGTTCTTC. Its translation: CASRSLWGVEQFF. The variable domain in full, with the rest retrieved from reference TRBV11-2 and TRBJ2-1, is EAGVAQSPRYKIIEKRQSVAFWCNPISGHATLYWYQQILGQGPKLLIQFQNNGVVDDSQLPKDRFSAERLKGVDSTLKIQPAKLEDSAVYLCASRSLWGVEQFFGPGTRLTVL.

The V call is TRBV5-5, the J call TRBJ1-1; perhaps TRBD1 as D (5 bases). Germline CDR1 reads SGHKS; CDR2 reads YYEKEE (reference sequence). The CDR3 runs to 15 residues. The V gene lost 4 bases and the J gene lost 4 bases, with 17 bases spanning the gap. The CDR3 is CASSTGLLGGTEAFF. DNA for the CDR3: TGTGCCAGCAGCACCGGACTTCTCGGGGGCACTGAAGCTTTCTTT.

The rearrangement uses TRBV5-1 and TRBJ2-5, with 7 positions matching TRBD1. Germline V gene sequence: CDR1 SGHRS, CDR2 YFSETQ. The CDR3 has 18 amino acids. V trimming: 1 base; J trimming: 4 bases; junction bases outside the gene matches: 16. CDR3 nucleotides: TGCGCCAGCAGCTTGTTATTCCATCGGGACAGCGGAGTAGAGACCCAGTACTTC. This sequence encodes CASSLLFHRDSGVETQYF.

The chain carries TRBV19 and TRBJ1-2; a weak D match, TRBD1 (6 bases). Trimming removed 5 bases from V and 3 bases from J, with 13 bases in between. The V gene's germline CDR1 is LNHDA and CDR2 SQIVND (reference sequence). The CDR3 totals 14 residues. The CDR3 DNA reads TGTGCCAGTAGTCAAGGCAGGGGCGACTATGGCTACACCTTC. Amino acid sequence: CASSQGRGDYGYTF.

V is TRBV28 and J is TRBJ2-1; weak D call: TRBD2 (5 bases). CDR1 is MDHEN, CDR2 SYDVKM, per germline. This CDR3 is built from 13 residues. The V end was cut by 1 base, the J end by 9 bases, with 10 bases between. Here the CDR3 reads CASSLLRVVEQFF. CDR3 DNA: TGTGCCAGCAGTTTATTGCGGGTGGTTGAGCAGTTCTTC. Looking up the rest from reference TRBV28 and TRBJ2-1 gives the full variable domain: DVKVTQSSRYLVKRTGEKVFLECVQDMDHENMFWYRQDPGLGLRLIYFSYDVKMKEKGDIPEGYSVSREKKERFSLILESASTNQTSMYLCASSLLRVVEQFFGPGTRLTVL.

The rearrangement uses TRBV12-5 and TRBJ2-3, with TRBD2 matching 13 bases. The germline V gene encodes CDR1 LGHNT and CDR2 FRNRAP. The CDR3 extends over 16 amino acids. V lost 2 bases to trimming and J lost 6 bases; unmatched junction nucleotides: 5. The CDR3 nucleotides read TGTGCTAGTGGTTTGACTAGCGGGGGGGCTTGGGATACGCAGTATTTT. Protein: CASGLTSGGAWDTQYF.

V is TRBV9 and J is TRBJ1-3; D is possibly TRBD1 (5 bases). Germline assignment: CDR1 SGDLS and CDR2 YYNGEE. Trimming cost V 2 bases and J 0 bases, with 9 bases left between them. This CDR3 spans 15 amino acids. The CDR3 nucleotides are TGTGCCAGCAGCGTTCTGGGGGGCTCTGGAAACACCATATATTTT. Protein: CASSVLGGSGNTIYF.

The V and J genes are TRBV14 and TRBJ2-5, with 11 bases aligning to TRBD2. From germline, CDR1 is SGHDN and CDR2 FVKESK. J lost 0 bases, V lost 0 bases, and 3 bases had no gene match. CDR3 length: 17 residues. The CDR3 DNA sequence: TGTGCCAGCAGCCAAGATCGACTAGCGGGATACCAAGAGACCCAGTACTTC. It translates to CASSQDRLAGYQETQYF.

This clone turned up a few times. This chain uses TRBV19 with TRBJ2-5, with a possible D match to TRBD2 (6 bases). CDR3 length: 14 amino acids. Trimming pared 3 bases from V and 2 bases from J, leaving 10 bases between. CDR1 LNHDA and CDR2 SQIVND come from the germline V gene (reference sequence). The CDR3 DNA follows: TGTGCCAGTAGTATTACACGGGAGCAAGAGACCCAGTACTTC. This translates into CASSITREQETQYF.

This chain joins TRBV6-6 and TRBJ2-3; 9 bases line up with TRBD1. V lost 8 bases to trimming and J lost 3 bases; unmatched junction nucleotides: 3. Looked up from germline, CDR1 is MNHNY and CDR2 is SVGAGI (reference sequence). CDR3 length equals 13 residues. The CDR3 sequence is CASGDRVTDTQYF. DNA for the CDR3: TGTGCCAGCGGGGACAGGGTAACAGATACGCAGTATTTT.

The chain couples TRBV21-1 to TRBJ1-3; the table names TRBD1, a call not compared with the DNA. TRBV21-1 is termed a pseudogene. The CDR3 is made up of 17 amino acids. The CDR3 sequence: CASSKEPGRTSGNTIYF. CDR3 in DNA: TGTGCCAGCAGCAAAGAACCAGGGCGAACCTCTGGAAACACCATATATTTT.

The V gene is TRBV5-1, the J gene TRBJ1-4; a possible D gene is TRBD1 (5 bases). V was clipped by 0 bases and J by 4 bases, with 7 bases between them. The germline gives CDR1 SGHRS, CDR2 YFSETQ. This CDR3 has 14 amino acids. CDR3 DNA: TGCGCCAGCAGCTTGGGACAGAATAATGAAAAACTGTTTTTT. Protein product: CASSLGQNNEKLFF.

V and J are TRBV6-6 and TRBJ1-5; no definite D call. The CDR3 has 13 residues. Germline V CDR1 and CDR2: MNHNY, SVGAGI (reference sequence). V dropped 2 bases and J dropped 7 bases, with 9 bases sitting between them. The CDR3 here is CASSYEGRQPQHF. In DNA, the CDR3 is TGTGCCAGCAGTTACGAGGGAAGGCAGCCCCAGCATTTT.

The chain employs TRBV25-1 and TRBJ2-1, with 12 positions matching TRBD1. Trimming removed 2 bases from V and 9 bases from J; junction bases left unmatched: 11. The CDR3 has 17 amino acids. Germline CDR1 reads MGHDK; CDR2 reads SYGVNS. The CDR3 bases are TGTGCCAGCAGTGAAGGAAGTTGGGACAGGGGGCGAAGTGAGCAGTTCTTC. It encodes CASSEGSWDRGRSEQFF. The whole variable domain, remainder taken from reference TRBV25-1 and TRBJ2-1, is EADIYQTPRYLVIGTGKKITLECSQTMGHDKMYWYQQDPGMELHLIHYSYGVNSTEKGDLSSESTVSRIRTEHFPLTLESARPSHTSQYLCASSEGSWDRGRSEQFFGPGTRLTVL.

The chain is built from TRBV19 and TRBJ2-3; TRBD2 agrees at 9 bases. This CDR3 spans 12 amino acids. Trimming at V came to 10 bases and at J to 12 bases, leaving 11 bases not matched to a gene. From germline, CDR1 is LNHDA and CDR2 SQIVND (reference sequence). The chain's CDR3 is CATTTGSGGQYF. DNA for the CDR3: TGTGCCACAACAACAGGTAGCGGGGGCCAGTATTTT.

This clone appeared once. The chain has TRBV6-5 and TRBJ1-6; 9 positions agree with TRBD1. The CDR3 loop spans 14 amino acids. V shed 10 bases and J 9 bases; nucleotides not matched to a gene: 10. Germline lookup yields CDR1 MNHEY and CDR2 SVGAGI. CDR3 coding DNA: TGTGCCACCAAACCCCCGACAGGGGGTTCACCCCTCCACTTT. Encoded protein: CATKPPTGGSPLHF.

This clone was detected a few times. This chain joins TRBV4-1 and TRBJ2-2; tentative D call: TRBD2 (6 bases). The V gene lost 2 bases and the J gene lost 0 bases, with 10 bases spanning the gap. The CDR3 is 16 amino acids. CDR1 is MGHRA and CDR2 is YSYEKL in the germline V gene. CDR3 sequence (DNA): TGCGCCAGCAGCCAACGGGGGTTGGCGAACACCGGGGAGCTGTTTTTT. Its protein product is CASSQRGLANTGELFF.